This paragraph reports one T cell receptor (beta chain). Its antigen remains unidentified. The sample comes from a study of beta chain features in type 1 diabetes. Study conclusions and caveats: All four CD4+ subsets from Type 1 diabetes patients carried moderately but significantly shorter TCRB CDR3s.

As every portion of the isolated RNA was reverse transcribed, the sequencing read expressed TCRB transcripts. Produced via immunoSEQ multiplex PCR; TCRdb's table is partial and in-frame only. The sample lists tens of thousands of clones, roughly 70% seen once, with around 1.7% in the top ten. CDR1 and CDR2 from the germline V gene are SGHAT and FQDESV (reference sequence). V gave up 7 bases and J gave up 5 bases; unmatched junction bases: 8. The CDR3 has 14 residues. The sequenced sample was Tregs from blood. The V gene is TRBV11-1, the J gene TRBJ1-1, with 9 bases identical to TRBD1. This clonotype was sampled from a man under 40 with type 1 diabetes. Some clones in this sample may be carry-over from other donors' samples. The CDR3 here is CASMKDRGGTEAFF. The DNA of the CDR3 is TGTGCCAGCATGAAGGACAGGGGAGGAACTGAAGCTTTCTTT.